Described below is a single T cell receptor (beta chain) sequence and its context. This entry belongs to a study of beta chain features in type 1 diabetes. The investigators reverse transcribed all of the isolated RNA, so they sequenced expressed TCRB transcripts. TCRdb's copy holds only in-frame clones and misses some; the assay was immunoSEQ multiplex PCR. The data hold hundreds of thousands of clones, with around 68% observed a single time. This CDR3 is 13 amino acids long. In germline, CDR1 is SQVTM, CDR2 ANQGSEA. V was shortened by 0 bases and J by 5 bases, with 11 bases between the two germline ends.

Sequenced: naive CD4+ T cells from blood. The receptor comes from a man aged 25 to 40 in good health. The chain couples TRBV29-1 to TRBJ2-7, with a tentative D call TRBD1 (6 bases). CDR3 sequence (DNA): TGCAGCGTTGAAGATCCGGCAGGGGACGAGCAGTACTTC. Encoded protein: CSVEDPAGDEQYF.